This T cell receptor beta chain was identified during a study of technical replicates of blood from a handful of donors. This clone was picked up one time. The CDR3 contains 16 residues. The V segment lost 2 bases and the J segment 1 base; nucleotides outside the gene matches: 4. Germline CDR1 reads SGHRS; CDR2 reads YFSETQ. Sequenced by immunoSEQ multiplex PCR; TCRdb stores in-frame clones only, minus some. In the table there are 75,000 to 100,000 clones, about 93% of which are singletons. The TCR comes from a human donor in good health. The sequencing input was T cells isolated from PBMCs. This chain connects TRBV5-1 to TRBJ1-1, with 11 bases lining up with TRBD1. CDR3 sequence: CASSFGTGGKNTEAFF. The CDR3 DNA sequence: TGCGCCAGCAGCTTTGGGACAGGGGGGAAGAACACTGAAGCTTTCTTT. Using reference TRBV5-1 and TRBJ1-1 for the parts outside the CDR3, the full variable domain is KAGVTQTPRYLIKTRGQQVTLSCSPISGHRSVSWYQQTPGQGLQFLFEYFSETQRNKGNFPGRFSGRQFSNSRSEMNVSTLELGDSALYLCASSFGTGGKNTEAFFGQGTRLTVV.